Listed below are T cell receptor beta chains from one sample, sequenced in a study of blood T cell repertoires in COVID-19. Sequencing was performed with immunoSEQ multiplex PCR; in TCRdb, only in-frame clones are kept and a portion is missing. In the table there are 150,000 to 190,000 clones, over 75% of which are singletons. Sequencing was carried out using peripheral blood. The receptors here all came from a middle-aged woman with acute or convalescent COVID-19. Both conserved end residues are part of each CDR3. A D gene is named only where the DNA matches it firmly.

d_gene,v_gene,j_gene,CDR3nt,CDR3aa
NA,TRBV6-4,TRBJ2-3,TGTGCCAGCAGTGACGCTGGGGGGGCCACAGATACGCAGTATTTT,CASSDAGGATDTQYF
NA,TRBV12-3/TRBV12-4,TRBJ1-2,TGTGCCAGCAGTTACAGCTGGAATGGCTACACCTTC,CASSYSWNGYTF
NA,TRBV9,TRBJ2-7,TGTGCCAGCAGCGTAGAAGTTGGGAGTTACGAGCAGTACTTC,CASSVEVGSYEQYF
TRBD2,TRBV4-1,TRBJ2-3,TGCGCCAGCAGCCAAGAATGGCTAGCGGTCACAGATACGCAGTATTTT,CASSQEWLAVTDTQYF
NA,TRBV5-1,TRBJ2-1,TGCGCCAGCGGGGAGCGGAGCTCCTACAATGAGCAGTTCTTC,CASGERSSYNEQFF
TRBD1,TRBV9,TRBJ1-2,TGTGCCAGCAGCGTAGACAGGGGGCCAGGCTATGGCTACACCTTC,CASSVDRGPGYGYTF
TRBD1,TRBV30,TRBJ2-2,TGTGCCTGTCCCGGGACAGGGAATACAGGCGGGGAGCTGTTTTTT,CACPGTGNTGGELFF
TRBD1,TRBV3-1/TRBV3-2,TRBJ2-7,TGTGCCAGCAGCCAGCGGACAGGGGGTAACGAGCAGTACTTC,CASSQRTGGNEQYF
TRBD2,TRBV11-2,TRBJ2-1,TGTGCCAGCAGCTTTAGCGGGGGTTACAATGAGCAGTTCTTC,CASSFSGGYNEQFF
TRBD1,TRBV5-4,TRBJ2-7,TGTGCCAGCAGCTTGGCCAGGCAGGGGGCATACGAGCAGTACTTC,CASSLARQGAYEQYF
TRBD1,TRBV28,TRBJ2-1,TGTGCCAGCAGTTTGCGACAGGGGGGAGATGAGCAGTTCTTC,CASSLRQGGDEQFF
NA,TRBV6-5,TRBJ1-6,NA,CASSSSGRVKSPLHF
NA,TRBV30,TRBJ1-5,TGTGCCTGGAGCGGTGTCCCGATACAGGGTGGTAGCAATCAGCCCCAGCATTTT,CAWSGVPIQGGSNQPQHF
TRBD2,TRBV30,TRBJ2-2,TGTGCCTGGAGGTGGAAAGTAGCGGGGGGAGGCGGGGAGCTGTTTTTT,CAWRWKVAGGGGELFF
NA,TRBV4-2,TRBJ1-3,TGTGCCAGCAGCCAAGATACAGACAGGGGAAACACCATATATTTT,CASSQDTDRGNTIYF
TRBD1,TRBV7-9,TRBJ2-5,TGTGCCAGCAGCTTTCCACCGGGACAGGGCTTAGAGACCCAGTACTTC,CASSFPPGQGLETQYF